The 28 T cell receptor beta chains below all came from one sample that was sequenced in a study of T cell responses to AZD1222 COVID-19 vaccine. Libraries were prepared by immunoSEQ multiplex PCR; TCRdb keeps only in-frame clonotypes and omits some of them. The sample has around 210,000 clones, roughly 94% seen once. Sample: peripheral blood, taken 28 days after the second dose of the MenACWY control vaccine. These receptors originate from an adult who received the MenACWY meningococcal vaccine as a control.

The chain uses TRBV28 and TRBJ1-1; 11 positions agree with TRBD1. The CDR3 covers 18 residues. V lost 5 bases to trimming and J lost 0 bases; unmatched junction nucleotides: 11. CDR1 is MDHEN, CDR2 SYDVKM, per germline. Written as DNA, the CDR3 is TGTGCCAGCAGTGACCCCCGAGGGACAGGGGGTATGAACACTGAAGCTTTCTTT. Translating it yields CASSDPRGTGGMNTEAFF.

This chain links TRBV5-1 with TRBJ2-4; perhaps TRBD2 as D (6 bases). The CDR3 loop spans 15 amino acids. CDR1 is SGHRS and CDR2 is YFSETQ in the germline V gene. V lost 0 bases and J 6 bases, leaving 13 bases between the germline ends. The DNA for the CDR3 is TGCGCCAGCAGCTTGGCCATGGAGGGCGGAAACATTCAGTACTTC. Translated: CASSLAMEGGNIQYF.

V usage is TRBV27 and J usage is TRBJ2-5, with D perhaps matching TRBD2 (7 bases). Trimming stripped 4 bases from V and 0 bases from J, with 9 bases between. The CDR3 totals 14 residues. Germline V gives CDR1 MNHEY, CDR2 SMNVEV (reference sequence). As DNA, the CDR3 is TGTGCCAGCAGTTGGGGGGGGCACCAAGAGACCCAGTACTTC. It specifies CASSWGGHQETQYF.

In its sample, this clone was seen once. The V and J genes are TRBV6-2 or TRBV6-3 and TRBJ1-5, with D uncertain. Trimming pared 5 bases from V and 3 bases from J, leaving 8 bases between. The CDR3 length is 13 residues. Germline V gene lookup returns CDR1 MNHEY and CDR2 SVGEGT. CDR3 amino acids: CASSLDYNQPQHF. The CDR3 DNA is TGTGCCAGCAGTCTTGATTACAATCAGCCCCAGCATTTT.

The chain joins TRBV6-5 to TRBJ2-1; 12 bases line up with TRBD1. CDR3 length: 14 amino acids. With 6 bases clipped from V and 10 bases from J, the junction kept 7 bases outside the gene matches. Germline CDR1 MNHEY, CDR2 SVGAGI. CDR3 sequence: CASSTGTGGWEQFF. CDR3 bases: TGTGCCAGCAGCACCGGGACAGGGGGCTGGGAGCAGTTCTTC.

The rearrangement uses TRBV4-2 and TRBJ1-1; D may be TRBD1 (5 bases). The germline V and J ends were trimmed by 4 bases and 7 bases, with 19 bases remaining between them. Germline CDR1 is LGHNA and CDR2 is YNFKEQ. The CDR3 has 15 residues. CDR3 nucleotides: TGTGCCAGCAGCCCAACGCGAGGGACGTACGATGAAGCTTTCTTT. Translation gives CASSPTRGTYDEAFF.

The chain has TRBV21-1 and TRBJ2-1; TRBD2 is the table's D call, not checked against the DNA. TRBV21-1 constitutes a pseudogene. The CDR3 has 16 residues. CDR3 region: CASTGLAGGTYNEQFF. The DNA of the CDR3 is TGTGCCAGCACAGGACTAGCGGGAGGAACCTACAATGAGCAGTTCTTC.

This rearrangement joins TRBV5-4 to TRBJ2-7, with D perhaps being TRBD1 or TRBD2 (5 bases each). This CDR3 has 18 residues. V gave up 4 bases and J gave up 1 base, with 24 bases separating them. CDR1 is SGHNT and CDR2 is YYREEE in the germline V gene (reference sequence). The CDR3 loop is CASSRSNSRRQGSYEQYF. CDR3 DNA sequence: TGTGCCAGCAGCCGTAGCAATAGTCGGAGGCAGGGATCCTACGAGCAGTACTTC.

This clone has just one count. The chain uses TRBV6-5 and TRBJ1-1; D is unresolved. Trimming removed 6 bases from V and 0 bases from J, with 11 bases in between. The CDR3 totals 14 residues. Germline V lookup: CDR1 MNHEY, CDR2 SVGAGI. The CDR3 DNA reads TGTGCCAGCAGGCAGGACCGAGTGAACACTGAAGCTTTCTTT. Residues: CASRQDRVNTEAFF.

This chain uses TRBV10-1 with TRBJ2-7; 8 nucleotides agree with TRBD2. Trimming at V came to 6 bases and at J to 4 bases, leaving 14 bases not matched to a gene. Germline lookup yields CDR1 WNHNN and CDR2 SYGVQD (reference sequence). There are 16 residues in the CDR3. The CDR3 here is CASRDPSGRPTYEQYF. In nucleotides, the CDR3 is TGCGCCAGCAGAGATCCAAGCGGGAGACCCACTTACGAGCAGTACTTC.

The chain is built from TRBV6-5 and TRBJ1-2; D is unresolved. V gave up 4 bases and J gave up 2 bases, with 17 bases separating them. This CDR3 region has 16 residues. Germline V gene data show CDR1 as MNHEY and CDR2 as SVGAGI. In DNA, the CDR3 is TGTGCCAGCAGTTCGCAGTCTCAGGCCGTGAACTATGGCTACACCTTC. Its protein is CASSSQSQAVNYGYTF.

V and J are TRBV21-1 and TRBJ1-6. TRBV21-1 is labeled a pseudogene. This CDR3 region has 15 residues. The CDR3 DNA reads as TGTGCCAGCAGCAAACGGGCCCCCCTTAATTCACCCCTCCACTTT. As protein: CASSKRAPLNSPLHF.

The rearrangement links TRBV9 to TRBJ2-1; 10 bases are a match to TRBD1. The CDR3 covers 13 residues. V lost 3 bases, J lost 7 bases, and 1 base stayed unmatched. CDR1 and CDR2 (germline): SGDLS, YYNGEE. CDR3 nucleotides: TGTGCCAGCAGCGGGACAGGGGGAAATGAGCAGTTCTTC. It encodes CASSGTGGNEQFF.

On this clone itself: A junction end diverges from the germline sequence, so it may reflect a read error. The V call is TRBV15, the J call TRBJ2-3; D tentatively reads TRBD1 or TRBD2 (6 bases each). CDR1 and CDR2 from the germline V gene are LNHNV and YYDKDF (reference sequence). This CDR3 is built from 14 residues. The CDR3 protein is CATSGETGADTQYF. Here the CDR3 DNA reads TGTGCCACCAGCGGAGAGACGGGGGCCGATACGCAGTATTTT.

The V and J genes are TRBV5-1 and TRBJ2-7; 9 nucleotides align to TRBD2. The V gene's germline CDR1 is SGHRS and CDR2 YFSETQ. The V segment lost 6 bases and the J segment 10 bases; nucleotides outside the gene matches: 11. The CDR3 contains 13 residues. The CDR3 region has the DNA TGCGCCAGCAATTGGAAACTAGCGGGTTGTCAGTACTTC. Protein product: CASNWKLAGCQYF.

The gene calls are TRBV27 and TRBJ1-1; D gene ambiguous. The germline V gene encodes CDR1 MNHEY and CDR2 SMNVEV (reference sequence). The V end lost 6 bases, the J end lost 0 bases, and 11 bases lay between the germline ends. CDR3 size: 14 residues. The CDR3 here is CASRGGYMNTEAFF. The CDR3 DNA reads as TGTGCCAGCAGAGGAGGTTACATGAACACTGAAGCTTTCTTT.

The CDR3 DNA follows: TGTGCCAGCAGTTACTCAGCAGGGGGCATCTACGAGCAGTACTTC. Translation: CASSYSAGGIYEQYF. V is TRBV6-2 or TRBV6-3 and J is TRBJ2-7; 8 nucleotides match TRBD1. CDR1 and CDR2 from the germline V gene are MNHEY and SVGEGT. V was pared by 0 bases and J by 3 bases, with 4 bases of the junction left unmatched. The CDR3 consists of 15 residues.

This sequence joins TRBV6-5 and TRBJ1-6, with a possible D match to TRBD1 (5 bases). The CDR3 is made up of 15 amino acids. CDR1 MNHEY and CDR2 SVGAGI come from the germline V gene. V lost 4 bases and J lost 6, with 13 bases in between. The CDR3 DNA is TGTGCCAGCAGTTCGGCAGGGAGGCCTAATTCACCCCTCCACTTT. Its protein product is CASSSAGRPNSPLHF.

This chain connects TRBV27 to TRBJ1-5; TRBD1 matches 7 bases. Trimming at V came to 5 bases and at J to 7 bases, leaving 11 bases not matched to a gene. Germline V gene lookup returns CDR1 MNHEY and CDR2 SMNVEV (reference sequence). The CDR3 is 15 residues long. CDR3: CASSQDRRGMQPQHF. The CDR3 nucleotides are TGTGCCAGCAGTCAGGACAGGAGGGGTATGCAGCCCCAGCATTTT.

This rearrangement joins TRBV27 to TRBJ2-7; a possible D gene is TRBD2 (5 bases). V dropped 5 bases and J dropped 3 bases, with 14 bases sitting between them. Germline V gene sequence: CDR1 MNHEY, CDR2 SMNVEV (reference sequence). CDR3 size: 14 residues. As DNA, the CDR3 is TGTGCCAGCAGTAAGCTCGGGATCGTCTACGAGCAGTACTTC. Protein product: CASSKLGIVYEQYF.

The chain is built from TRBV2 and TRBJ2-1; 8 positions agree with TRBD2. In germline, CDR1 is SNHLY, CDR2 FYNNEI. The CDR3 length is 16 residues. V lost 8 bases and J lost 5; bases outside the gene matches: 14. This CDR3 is CASLAGGLAEHNEQFF. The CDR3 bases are TGTGCCAGCCTAGCGGGCGGTCTAGCGGAACACAATGAGCAGTTCTTC.

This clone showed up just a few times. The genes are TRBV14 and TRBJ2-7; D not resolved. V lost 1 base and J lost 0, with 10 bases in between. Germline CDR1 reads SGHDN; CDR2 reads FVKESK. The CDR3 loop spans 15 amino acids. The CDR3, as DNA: TGTGCCAGCAGCCAAGTGGCAGGCAACTCCTACGAGCAGTACTTC. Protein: CASSQVAGNSYEQYF. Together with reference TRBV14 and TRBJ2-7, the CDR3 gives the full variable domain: EAGVTQFPSHSVIEKGQTVTLRCDPISGHDNLYWYRRVMGKEIKFLLHFVKESKQDESGMPNNRFLAERTGGTYSTLKVQPAELEDSGVYFCASSQVAGNSYEQYFGPGTRLTVT.

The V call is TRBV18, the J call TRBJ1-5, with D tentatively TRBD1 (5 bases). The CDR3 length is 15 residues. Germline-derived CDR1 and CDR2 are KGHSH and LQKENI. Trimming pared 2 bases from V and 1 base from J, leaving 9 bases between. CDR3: CASSPSAGSNQPQHF. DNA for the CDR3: TGTGCCAGCTCACCATCCGCAGGGAGCAATCAGCCCCAGCATTTT.

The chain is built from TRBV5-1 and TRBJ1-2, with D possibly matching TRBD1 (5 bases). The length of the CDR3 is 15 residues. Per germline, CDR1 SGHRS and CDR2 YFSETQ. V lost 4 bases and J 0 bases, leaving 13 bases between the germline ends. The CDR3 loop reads CASSPDGTANYGYTF. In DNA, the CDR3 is TGCGCCAGCAGCCCCGACGGGACGGCTAACTATGGCTACACCTTC.

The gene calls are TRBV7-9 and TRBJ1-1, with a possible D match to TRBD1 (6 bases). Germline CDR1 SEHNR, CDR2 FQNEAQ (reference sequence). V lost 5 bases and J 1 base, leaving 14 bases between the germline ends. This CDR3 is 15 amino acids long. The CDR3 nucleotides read TGTGCCAGCAGCGCAGGGGTGGCGGAGAACACTGAAGCTTTCTTT. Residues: CASSAGVAENTEAFF.

For the CDR3, the DNA is TGTGCCAGCAGTGACTCGGCAGGGACTAGCGGGGGATCAGATACGCAGTATTTT. It specifies CASSDSAGTSGGSDTQYF. V gene TRBV6-4 combines with J gene TRBJ2-3, with TRBD2 matching 14 bases. The ends lost 0 bases at V and 4 bases at J; junction bases unmatched: 6. This CDR3 has 18 residues. Germline loops: CDR1 MRHNA, CDR2 SNTAGT.

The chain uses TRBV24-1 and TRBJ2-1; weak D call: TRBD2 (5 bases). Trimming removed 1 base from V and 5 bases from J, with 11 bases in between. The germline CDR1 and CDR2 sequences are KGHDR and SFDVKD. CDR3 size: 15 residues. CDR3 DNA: TGTGCCACCAGTGATTTAGTAACGGGGAACAATGAGCAGTTCTTC. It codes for CATSDLVTGNNEQFF.

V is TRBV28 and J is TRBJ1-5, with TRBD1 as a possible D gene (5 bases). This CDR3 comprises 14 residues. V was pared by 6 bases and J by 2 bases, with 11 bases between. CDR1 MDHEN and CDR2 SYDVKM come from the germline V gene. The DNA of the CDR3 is TGTGCCAGCAGGGGCCCCAGGGGCAATCAGCCCCAGCATTTT. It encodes CASRGPRGNQPQHF.